The present T cell receptor (beta chain) was sequenced within a study of PD-1 blockade in classical Hodgkin lymphoma. Study results and limitations: According to reports, newly diagnosed patients had lower baseline TCR diversity than healthy donors, and relapsed/refractory patients had lower baseline TCR diversity still.

V lost 1 base and J lost 1, with 16 bases in between. The CDR3 extends over 17 amino acids. Germline CDR1 reads SGHVS; CDR2 reads FQNEAQ. The assay was immunoSEQ multiplex PCR, and TCRdb's table has in-frame clones only and misses some. The sample consists of 40,000 to 45,000 clones, 55% to 70% of them appearing once. Specified time point: cycle 4 day 1 (C4D1), after 6 weeks of nivolumab. Following autologous stem cell transplantation, relapse occurred in every patient, and exposure to brentuximab vedotin varied. As for this clone: The antigen is not known.

This receptor was obtained from a human donor with classical Hodgkin lymphoma. V usage is TRBV7-8 and J usage is TRBJ2-5, with D perhaps matching TRBD1 (6 bases). The sequencing here drew on peripheral blood mononuclear cells (PBMCs), taken before the fourth cycle of nivolumab. In nucleotides, the CDR3 is TGTGCCAGCAGCTTAGATCCGGACAGTTTGGCCCAAGAGACCCAGTACTTC. This encodes CASSLDPDSLAQETQYF.